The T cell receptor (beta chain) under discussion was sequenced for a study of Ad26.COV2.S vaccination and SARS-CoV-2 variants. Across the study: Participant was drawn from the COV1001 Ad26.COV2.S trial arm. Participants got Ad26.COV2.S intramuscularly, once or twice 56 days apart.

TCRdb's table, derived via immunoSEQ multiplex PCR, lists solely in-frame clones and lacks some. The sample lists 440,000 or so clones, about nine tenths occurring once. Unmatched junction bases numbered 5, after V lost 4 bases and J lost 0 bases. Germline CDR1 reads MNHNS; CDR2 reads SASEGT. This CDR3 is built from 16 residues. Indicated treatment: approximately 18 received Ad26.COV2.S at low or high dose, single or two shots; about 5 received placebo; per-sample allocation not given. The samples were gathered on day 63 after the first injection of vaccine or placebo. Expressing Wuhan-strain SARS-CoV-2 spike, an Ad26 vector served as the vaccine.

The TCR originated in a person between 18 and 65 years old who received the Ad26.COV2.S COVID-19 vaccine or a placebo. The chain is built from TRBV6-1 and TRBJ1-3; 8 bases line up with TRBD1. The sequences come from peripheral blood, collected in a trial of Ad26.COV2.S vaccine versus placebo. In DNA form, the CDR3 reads TGTGCCAGCAGTGGCCTACAGGGGGTCTCTGGAAACACCATATATTTT. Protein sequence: CASSGLQGVSGNTIYF.